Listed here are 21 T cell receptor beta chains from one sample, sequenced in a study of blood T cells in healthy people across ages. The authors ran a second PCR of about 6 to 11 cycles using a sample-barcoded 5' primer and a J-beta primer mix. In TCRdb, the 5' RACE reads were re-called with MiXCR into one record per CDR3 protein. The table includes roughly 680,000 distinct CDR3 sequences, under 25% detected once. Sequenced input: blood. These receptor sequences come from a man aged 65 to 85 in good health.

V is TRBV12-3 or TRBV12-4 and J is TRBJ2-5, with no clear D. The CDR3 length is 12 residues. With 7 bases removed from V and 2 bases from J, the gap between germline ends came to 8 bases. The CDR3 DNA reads TGTGCCAGCAAACGGCAGCAAGAGACCCAGTACTTC. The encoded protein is CASKRQQETQYF.

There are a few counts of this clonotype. CDR3 nucleotides: TGCGCCAGCAGCCAATCCCCACGGGCAACTAATGAAAAACTGTTTTTT. This translates into CASSQSPRATNEKLFF. V is TRBV4-1 and J is TRBJ1-4, with no clear D. The CDR3 has 16 residues. The ends were cut back, 2 bases at V and 0 bases at J, with 10 bases in the middle. CDR1 is MGHRA, CDR2 YSYEKL, per germline.

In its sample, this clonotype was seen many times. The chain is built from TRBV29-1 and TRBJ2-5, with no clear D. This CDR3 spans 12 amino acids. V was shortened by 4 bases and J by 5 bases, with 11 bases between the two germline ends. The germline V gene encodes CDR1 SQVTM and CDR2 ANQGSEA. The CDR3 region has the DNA TGCAGCGTTGTAACCTCGACGGAGACCCAGTACTTC. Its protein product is CSVVTSTETQYF.

The CDR3 region has the DNA TGCAGCGTTGAAGTTGGGACGGCGAGCACAGATACGCAGTATTTT. Its translation is CSVEVGTASTDTQYF. This chain connects TRBV29-1 to TRBJ2-3; perhaps D is TRBD1 or TRBD2 (5 bases each). Per the germline V gene, CDR1 is SQVTM and CDR2 is ANQGSEA. This CDR3 has 15 amino acids. Trimming took off 1 base at V and 0 bases at J, with 11 bases between the two ends.

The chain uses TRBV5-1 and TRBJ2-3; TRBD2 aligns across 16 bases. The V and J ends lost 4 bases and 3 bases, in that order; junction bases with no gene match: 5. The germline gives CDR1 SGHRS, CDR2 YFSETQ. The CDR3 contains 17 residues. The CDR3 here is CASSQGTSGRVTDTQYF. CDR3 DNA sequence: TGCGCCAGCAGCCAAGGGACTAGCGGGAGGGTTACAGATACGCAGTATTTT.

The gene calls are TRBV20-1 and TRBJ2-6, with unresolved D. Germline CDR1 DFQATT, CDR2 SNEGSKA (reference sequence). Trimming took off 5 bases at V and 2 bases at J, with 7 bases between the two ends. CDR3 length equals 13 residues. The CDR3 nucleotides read TGCAGTGCTCCGGCTACTGGGGCCAACGTCCTGACTTTC. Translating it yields CSAPATGANVLTF.

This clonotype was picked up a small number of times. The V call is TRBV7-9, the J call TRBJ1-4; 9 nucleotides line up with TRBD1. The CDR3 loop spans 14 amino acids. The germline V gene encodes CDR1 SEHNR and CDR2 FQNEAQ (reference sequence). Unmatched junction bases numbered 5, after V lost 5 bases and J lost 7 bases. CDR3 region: CASSGTGGGEKLFF. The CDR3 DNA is TGTGCCAGCAGCGGAACAGGGGGCGGTGAAAAACTGTTTTTT.

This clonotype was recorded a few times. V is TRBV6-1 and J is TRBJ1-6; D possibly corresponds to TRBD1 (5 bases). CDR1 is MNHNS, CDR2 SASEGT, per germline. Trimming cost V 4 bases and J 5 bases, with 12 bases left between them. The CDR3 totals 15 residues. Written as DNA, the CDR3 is TGTGCCAGCAGTGTCGAAGGGGTCGATAATTCACCCCTCCACTTT. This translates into CASSVEGVDNSPLHF.

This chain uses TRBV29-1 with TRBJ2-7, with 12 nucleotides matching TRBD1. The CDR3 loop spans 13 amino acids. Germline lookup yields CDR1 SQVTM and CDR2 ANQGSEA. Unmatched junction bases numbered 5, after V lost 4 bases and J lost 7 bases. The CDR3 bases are TGCAGCGTTGCCGGGACAGGGGGCTGGGAGCAGTACTTC. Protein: CSVAGTGGWEQYF.

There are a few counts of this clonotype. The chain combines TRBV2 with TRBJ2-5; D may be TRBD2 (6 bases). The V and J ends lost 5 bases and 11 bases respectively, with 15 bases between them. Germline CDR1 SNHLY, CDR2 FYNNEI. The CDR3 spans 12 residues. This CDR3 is CASSPVGREQYF. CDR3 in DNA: TGTGCCAGCAGTCCAGTGGGTCGGGAGCAGTACTTC.

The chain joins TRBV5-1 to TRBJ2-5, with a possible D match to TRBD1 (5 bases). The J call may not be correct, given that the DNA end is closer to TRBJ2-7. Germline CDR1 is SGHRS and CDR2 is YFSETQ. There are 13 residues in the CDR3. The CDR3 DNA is TGCGCCAGCAGCCCGCAGGGTATCTACGAGCAGTACTTC. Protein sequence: CASSPQGIYEQYF.

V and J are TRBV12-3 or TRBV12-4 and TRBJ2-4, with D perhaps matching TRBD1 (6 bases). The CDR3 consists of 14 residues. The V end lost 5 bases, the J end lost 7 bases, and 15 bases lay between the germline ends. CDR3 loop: CASSRPGTTNIQYF. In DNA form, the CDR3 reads TGTGCCAGCAGTCGCCCCGGGACAACGAACATTCAGTACTTC.

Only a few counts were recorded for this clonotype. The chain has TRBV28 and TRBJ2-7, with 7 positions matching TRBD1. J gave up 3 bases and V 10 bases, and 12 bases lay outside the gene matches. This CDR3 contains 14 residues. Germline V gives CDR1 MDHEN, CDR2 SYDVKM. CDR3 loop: CATYGQAEIYEQYF. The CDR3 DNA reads TGTGCCACGTACGGACAGGCGGAGATCTACGAGCAGTACTTC.

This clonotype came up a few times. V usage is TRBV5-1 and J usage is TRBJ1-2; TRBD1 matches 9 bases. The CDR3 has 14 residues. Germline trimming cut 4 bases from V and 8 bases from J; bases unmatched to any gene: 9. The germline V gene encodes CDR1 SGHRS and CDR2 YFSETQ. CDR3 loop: CASSPDRDRAGYTF. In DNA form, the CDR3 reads TGCGCCAGCAGCCCGGACCGGGACAGGGCCGGCTACACCTTC. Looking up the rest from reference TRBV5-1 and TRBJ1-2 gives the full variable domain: KAGVTQTPRYLIKTRGQQVTLSCSPISGHRSVSWYQQTPGQGLQFLFEYFSETQRNKGNFPGRFSGRQFSNSRSEMNVSTLELGDSALYLCASSPDRDRAGYTFGSGTRLTVV.

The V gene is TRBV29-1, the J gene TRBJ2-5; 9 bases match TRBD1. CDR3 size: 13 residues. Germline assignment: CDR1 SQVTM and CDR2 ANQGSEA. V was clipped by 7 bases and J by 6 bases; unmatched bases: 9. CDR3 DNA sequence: TGCAGCGCAAGCGAGACAGGGGGACAGACCCAGTACTTC. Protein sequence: CSASETGGQTQYF.

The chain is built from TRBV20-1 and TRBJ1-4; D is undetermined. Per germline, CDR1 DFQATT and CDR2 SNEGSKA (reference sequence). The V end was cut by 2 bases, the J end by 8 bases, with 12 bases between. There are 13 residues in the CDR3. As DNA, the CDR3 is TGCAGTGCTAGAAGGCAACCTCGGGAAAAACTGTTTTTT. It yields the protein CSARRQPREKLFF.

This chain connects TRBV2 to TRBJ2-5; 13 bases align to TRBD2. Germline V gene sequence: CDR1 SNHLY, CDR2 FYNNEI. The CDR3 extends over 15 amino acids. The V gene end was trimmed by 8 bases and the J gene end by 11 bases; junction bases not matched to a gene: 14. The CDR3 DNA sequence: TGTGCCAGCGGGGGACTAGCGGGAAATGTCCACGCGCAGTACTTC. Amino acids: CASGGLAGNVHAQYF.

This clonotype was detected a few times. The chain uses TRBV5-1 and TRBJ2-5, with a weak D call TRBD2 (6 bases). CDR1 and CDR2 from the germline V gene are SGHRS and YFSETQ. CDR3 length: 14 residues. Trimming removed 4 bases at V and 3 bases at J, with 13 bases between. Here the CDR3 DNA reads TGCGCCAGCAGCCTCGATGGCGGGAAAGAGACCCAGTACTTC. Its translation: CASSLDGGKETQYF.

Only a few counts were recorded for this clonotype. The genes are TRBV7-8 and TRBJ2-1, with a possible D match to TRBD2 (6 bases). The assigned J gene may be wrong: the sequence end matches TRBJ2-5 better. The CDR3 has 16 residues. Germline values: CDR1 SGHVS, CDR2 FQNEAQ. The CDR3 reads CASSPVTGRGQETQYF. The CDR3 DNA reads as TGTGCCAGCAGCCCCGTGACGGGGCGGGGTCAAGAGACCCAGTACTTC.

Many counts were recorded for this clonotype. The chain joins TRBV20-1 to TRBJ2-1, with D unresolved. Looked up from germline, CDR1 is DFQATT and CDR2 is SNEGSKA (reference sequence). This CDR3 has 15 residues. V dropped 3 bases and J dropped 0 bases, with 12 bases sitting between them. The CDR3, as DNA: TGCAGTGCTAGTGCCACTGATAGCTCCTACAATGAGCAGTTCTTC. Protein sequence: CSASATDSSYNEQFF.

CDR3 nucleotides: TGTGCCAGCAGTGAGTCCGACTATCAAGAGACCCAGTACTTC. Protein sequence: CASSESDYQETQYF. J is TRBJ2-5 and V is TRBV2, with a weak D call TRBD2 (5 bases). Trimming stripped 3 bases from V and 2 bases from J, with 10 bases between. The CDR3 contains 14 residues. The germline gives CDR1 SNHLY, CDR2 FYNNEI.